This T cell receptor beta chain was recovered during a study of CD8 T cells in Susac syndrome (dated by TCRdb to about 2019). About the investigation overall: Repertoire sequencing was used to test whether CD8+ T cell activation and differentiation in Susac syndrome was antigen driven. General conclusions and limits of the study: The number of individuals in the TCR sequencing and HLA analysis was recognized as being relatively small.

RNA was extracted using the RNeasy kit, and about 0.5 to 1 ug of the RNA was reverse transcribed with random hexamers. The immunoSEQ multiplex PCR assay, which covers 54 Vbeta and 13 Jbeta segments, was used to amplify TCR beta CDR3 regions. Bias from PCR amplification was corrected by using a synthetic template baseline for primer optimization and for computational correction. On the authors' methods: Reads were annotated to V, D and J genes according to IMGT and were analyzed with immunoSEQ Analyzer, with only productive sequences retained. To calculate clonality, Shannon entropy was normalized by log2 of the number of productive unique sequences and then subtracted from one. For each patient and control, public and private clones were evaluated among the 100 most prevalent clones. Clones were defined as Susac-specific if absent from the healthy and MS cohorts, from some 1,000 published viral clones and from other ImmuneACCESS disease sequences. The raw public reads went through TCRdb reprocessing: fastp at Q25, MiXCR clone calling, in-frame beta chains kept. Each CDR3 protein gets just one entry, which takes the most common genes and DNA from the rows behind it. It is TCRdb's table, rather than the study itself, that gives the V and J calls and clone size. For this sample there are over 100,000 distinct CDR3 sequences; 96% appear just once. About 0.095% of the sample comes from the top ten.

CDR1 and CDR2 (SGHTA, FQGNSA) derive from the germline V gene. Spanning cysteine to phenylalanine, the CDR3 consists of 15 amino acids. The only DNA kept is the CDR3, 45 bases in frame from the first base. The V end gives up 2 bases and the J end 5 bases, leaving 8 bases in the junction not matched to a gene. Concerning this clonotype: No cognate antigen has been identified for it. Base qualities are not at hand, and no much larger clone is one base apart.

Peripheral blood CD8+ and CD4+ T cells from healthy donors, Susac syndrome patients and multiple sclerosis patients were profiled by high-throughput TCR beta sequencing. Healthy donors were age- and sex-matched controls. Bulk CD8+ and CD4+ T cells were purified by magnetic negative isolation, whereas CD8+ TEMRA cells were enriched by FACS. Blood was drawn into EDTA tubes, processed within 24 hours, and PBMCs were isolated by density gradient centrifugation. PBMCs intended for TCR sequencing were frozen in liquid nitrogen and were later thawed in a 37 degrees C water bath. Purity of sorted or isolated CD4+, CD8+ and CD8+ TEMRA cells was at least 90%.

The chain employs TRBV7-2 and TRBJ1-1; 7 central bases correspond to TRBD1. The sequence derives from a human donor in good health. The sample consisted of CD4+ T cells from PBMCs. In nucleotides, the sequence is TGTGCCAGCAGCTTAAAACGCACGACAGGGACTGAAGCTTTCTTT. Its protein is CASSLKRTTGTEAFF.